This TCR beta chain was sequenced in a study of blood T cells in healthy people across ages. Overall study context: With template switching, about one barcoded beta molecule was captured per two T cells. Study-level points and caveats: Fewer expanded clones and more diversity marked long-lived versus aged donors. Age brought a roughly linear fall in TCR beta diversity measured per million T cells.

This clonotype has only a few counts. The antigen is unknown. This CDR3 region has 11 residues. Trimming cost V 8 bases and J 1 base, with 5 bases left between them. Germline CDR1 is MNHNS and CDR2 is SASEGT. The second PCR ran roughly 7 to 12 cycles with a sample-barcoded 5' primer and J-beta primers. From the 5' RACE reads, TCRdb called clonotypes with MiXCR, one entry per CDR3 protein. The table has some 900,000 distinct CDR3 sequences, around 28% seen once. Each sample yielded at least 5 micrograms of PBMC total RNA. The rearrangement joins TRBV6-1 to TRBJ1-1; no firm D call. Sequenced input: blood. The receptor's source is an elderly woman in good health. The CDR3 here is CASYRNTEAFF. CDR3 DNA: TGTGCCAGCTATCGGAACACTGAAGCTTTCTTT.